The subject of this entry is one T cell receptor beta chain. Original handling: The assay estimated nucleated cells by amplifying reference gene primers. Measured with immunoSEQ multiplex PCR; TCRdb has only the in-frame clones, and not every one. From that table come the V and J calls and clone size; the DNA was used to work out D and trimming. The sample comprises about 240,000 clones, 80% to 90% of which are singletons, and 7.5% rests with the top ten. This specimen belongs to a study of blood T cell repertoires in COVID-19. Study information: Material from acute and convalescent COVID-19 was sourced from the United States, Italy and Spain.

V trimming: 1 base; J trimming: 4 bases; junction bases outside the gene matches: 9. This CDR3 region has 16 residues. CDR1 is SGHTS and CDR2 is YDEGEE in the germline V gene. This TCR came from a woman aged 80 or over with COVID-19, enrolled during active disease. V usage is TRBV5-8 and J usage is TRBJ2-3, with 7 bases fitting TRBD2. The sequenced material came from peripheral blood. This CDR3 reads CASSLWSAGQSDTQYF. CDR3 DNA sequence: TGTGCCAGCAGCTTGTGGTCAGCGGGGCAATCAGATACGCAGTATTTT.